Presented here are 29 T cell receptor beta chains from one specimen sequenced in a study of T-cell memory formation after mild COVID-19. TCRdb fed the 5' RACE reads into MiXCR, producing one record per CDR3 protein. The repertoire holds 200,000 to 250,000 distinct CDR3 sequences, roughly a tenth seen once, with around 23% in the top ten. The sequenced sample consisted of PBMCs or a T cell subset sorted from them (not recorded which). The source is a man aged 18-30 years who had mild COVID-19 (a few samples of this study predate the infection). Cell type and time point are not known.

The chain has TRBV5-6 and TRBJ2-5; D tentatively fits TRBD1 or TRBD2 (5 bases each). This CDR3 spans 11 amino acids. The germline V and J ends were trimmed by 1 base and 14 bases, with 12 bases remaining between them. Germline V gene sequence: CDR1 SGHDT, CDR2 YYEEEE. The CDR3 DNA reads TGTGCCAGCAGCTTGCTCGGGACGGATTACTTC. It specifies CASSLLGTDYF.

This chain connects TRBV9 to TRBJ2-1, with D possibly being TRBD1 or TRBD2 (5 bases each). The V gene's germline CDR1 is SGDLS and CDR2 YYNGEE. This CDR3 is built from 14 residues. The V and J ends lost 4 bases and 4 bases respectively, with 12 bases between them. CDR3 sequence reads: CASSPLGGYNEQFF. In nucleotides, the CDR3 is TGTGCCAGCAGCCCCCTTGGGGGTTACAATGAGCAGTTCTTC.

The chain carries TRBV11-2 and TRBJ2-5; 8 bases align to TRBD2. The CDR3 totals 11 residues. The V and J ends lost 5 bases and 10 bases, in that order; junction bases with no gene match: 3. Germline V CDR1 and CDR2: SGHAT, FQNNGV. CDR3: CASSLGGDQYF. For the CDR3, the DNA is TGTGCCAGCAGCCTCGGGGGGGACCAGTACTTC.

The J gene is TRBJ1-6, the V gene TRBV12-3 or TRBV12-4, with 8 nucleotides matching TRBD1. The CDR3 is 15 amino acids. After removal of 1 base from V and 8 bases from J, the junction contained 4 bases not matched to a gene. Here the CDR3 reads CASSLGTGGYSPLHF. The CDR3 bases are TGTGCCAGCAGTTTAGGAACAGGGGGATATTCACCCCTCCACTTT.

The chain combines TRBV12-3 or TRBV12-4 with TRBJ1-6, with 9 positions matching TRBD1. CDR3 length equals 15 residues. The trim removed 5 bases at V and 7 bases at J, leaving 6 bases unmatched. Here the CDR3 reads CASSPKGQGNSPLHF. The CDR3 DNA is TGTGCCAGCAGTCCGAAGGGACAGGGAAATTCACCCCTCCACTTT.

This clonotype was counted many times. The gene calls are TRBV5-6 and TRBJ2-1, with D unresolved. The V end was cut by 4 bases, the J end by 0 bases, with 17 bases between. CDR1 SGHDT and CDR2 YYEEEE come from the germline V gene. This CDR3 is built from 17 residues. The CDR3 here is CASSLRPGNSSYNEQFF. DNA for the CDR3: TGTGCCAGCAGCCTAAGACCCGGAAACAGCTCCTACAATGAGCAGTTCTTC. The complete variable domain, with remaining parts taken from reference TRBV5-6 and TRBJ2-1, reads DAGVTQSPTHLIKTRGQQVTLRCSPKSGHDTVSWYQQALGQGPQFIFQYYEEEERQRGNFPDRFSGHQFPNYSSELNVNALLLGDSALYLCASSLRPGNSSYNEQFFGPGTRLTVL.

The CDR3 spells CSAAPSGGRQETQYF. DNA for the CDR3: TGCAGTGCTGCCCCGAGCGGGGGGAGACAAGAGACCCAGTACTTC. This rearrangement joins TRBV20-1 to TRBJ2-5, with 9 bases lining up with TRBD2. The CDR3 consists of 15 residues. CDR1 DFQATT and CDR2 SNEGSKA come from the germline V gene (reference sequence). V lost 5 bases and J lost 2; bases outside the gene matches: 9.

The table lists this clonotype with a few counts. The V call is TRBV12-3 or TRBV12-4, the J call TRBJ2-3; weak D call: TRBD1 (6 bases). With 5 bases removed from V and 2 bases from J, the gap between germline ends came to 14 bases. CDR3 length equals 15 residues. CDR3 in DNA: TGTGCCAGCAGTCTCATGGGACATCCCACAGATACGCAGTATTTT. Amino acid sequence: CASSLMGHPTDTQYF.

This chain uses TRBV7-2 with TRBJ2-3; D unresolved. The CDR3 sequence is 15 residues long. V was pared by 0 bases and J by 0 bases, with 7 bases between. Germline CDR1 is SGHTA and CDR2 is FQGNSA. The CDR3 reads CASSLALGSTDTQYF. In nucleotides, the CDR3 is TGTGCCAGCAGCTTAGCACTGGGTAGCACAGATACGCAGTATTTT.

The CDR3 here is CAIMEQSTYGYTF. The CDR3 DNA reads TGTGCCATCATGGAACAGAGCACCTATGGCTACACCTTC. V and J are TRBV10-3 and TRBJ1-2; no firm D call. The CDR3 totals 13 residues. CDR1 is ENHRY, CDR2 SYGVKD, per germline. V was shortened by 7 bases and J by 4 bases, with 13 bases between the two germline ends.

This clonotype appeared a few times. The V and J genes are TRBV4-1 and TRBJ1-2; 10 bases line up with TRBD1. The V gene's germline CDR1 is MGHRA and CDR2 YSYEKL. The length of the CDR3 is 15 residues. The trim removed 2 bases at V and 5 bases at J, leaving 5 bases unmatched. The CDR3 region is CASSQPGTGVYGYTF. DNA for the CDR3: TGCGCCAGCAGCCAACCCGGGACAGGGGTATATGGCTACACCTTC.

The chain combines TRBV12-3 or TRBV12-4 with TRBJ2-3; 10 nucleotides line up with TRBD2. The V segment lost 7 bases and the J segment 3 bases; nucleotides outside the gene matches: 7. The CDR3 has 15 amino acids. CDR3 DNA sequence: TGTGCCAGCACCCTAGCGGGGGCGAGGACAGATACGCAGTATTTT. Protein: CASTLAGARTDTQYF.

In the case of this clonotype: A read error is likely, as this CDR3 ends without the conserved phenylalanine or tryptophan. V gene TRBV27 combines with J gene TRBJ2-1, with no clear D. Between the trimmed V and J ends, which lost 2 bases and 8 bases, there was a span of 13 bases. CDR3 size: 14 residues. Germline CDR1 and CDR2: MNHEY and SMNVEV (reference sequence). This chain's CDR3 is CASSLGLVFDEQFL. DNA of the CDR3: TGTGCCAGCAGTTTAGGCCTAGTCTTCGATGAGCAGTTCTTG.

This chain connects TRBV20-1 to TRBJ2-3; D is undetermined. CDR3 size: 13 residues. Trimming took 3 bases from V and 5 from J, leaving 12 bases between them. CDR1 is DFQATT, CDR2 SNEGSKA, per germline (reference sequence). The CDR3 DNA follows: TGCAGTGCTAGTAGAGCCCCGATAGATACGCAGTATTTT. Encoded protein: CSASRAPIDTQYF.

In its sample, this clonotype was seen a few times. This chain uses TRBV5-1 with TRBJ1-3, with no clear D. Germline V gene lookup returns CDR1 SGHRS and CDR2 YFSETQ. CDR3 length: 16 residues. The V end lost 3 bases, the J end lost 0 bases, and 13 bases lay between the germline ends. CDR3 amino acids: CASSYTTGSSGNTIYF. CDR3 sequence (DNA): TGCGCCAGCAGCTACACGACCGGAAGCTCTGGAAACACCATATATTTT. Complete variable domain (other parts from reference TRBV5-1 and TRBJ1-3): KAGVTQTPRYLIKTRGQQVTLSCSPISGHRSVSWYQQTPGQGLQFLFEYFSETQRNKGNFPGRFSGRQFSNSRSEMNVSTLELGDSALYLCASSYTTGSSGNTIYFGEGSWLTVV.

The chain joins TRBV6-5 to TRBJ1-5; TRBD1 is a possible D gene (6 bases). Trimming removed 6 bases from V and 6 bases from J, with 15 bases in between. Germline-derived CDR1 and CDR2 are MNHEY and SVGAGI. The CDR3 has 14 residues. For the CDR3, the DNA is TGTGCCAGCAGCCCCTCGGACAGTCCTCAGCCCCAGCATTTT. It specifies CASSPSDSPQPQHF.

The chain combines TRBV13 with TRBJ1-1, with D uncertain. V was pared by 2 bases and J by 1 base, with 11 bases between. The CDR3 is 15 amino acids. CDR1 is PRHDT and CDR2 is FYEKMQ in the germline V gene (reference sequence). The chain's CDR3 is CASSLLPEKNTEAFF. The CDR3 DNA is TGTGCCAGCAGCTTACTTCCCGAGAAGAACACTGAAGCTTTCTTT.

This clonotype has only a few counts. The chain combines TRBV7-6 with TRBJ2-1; weak D call: TRBD2 (5 bases). The germline CDR1 and CDR2 sequences are SGHVS and FNYEAQ. The V gene lost 1 base and the J gene lost 5 bases, with 15 bases spanning the gap. The CDR3 spans 16 residues. The CDR3 DNA reads TGTGCCAGCAGCTTAGGTTCGCGGGCCCTAAACAATGAGCAGTTCTTC. Protein: CASSLGSRALNNEQFF.

This clonotype has just a few counts. The J gene is TRBJ1-2, the V gene TRBV15; D may be TRBD1 (6 bases). The V end was cut by 5 bases, the J end by 8 bases, with 21 bases between. The CDR3 is 15 amino acids. CDR1 and CDR2 from the germline V gene are LNHNV and YYDKDF (reference sequence). The CDR3 spells CATSERGGPLRGYTF. In DNA, the CDR3 is TGTGCCACCAGCGAAAGAGGGGGACCGCTGCGGGGCTACACCTTC.

This clonotype has more than one count but fewer than ten. This chain connects TRBV12-3 or TRBV12-4 to TRBJ2-2, with TRBD1 identical over 7 bases. The CDR3 runs to 15 residues. The trim removed 5 bases at V and 1 base at J, leaving 4 bases unmatched. CDR3 residues: CASSQRTGNTGELFF. The CDR3 DNA is TGTGCCAGCAGTCAAAGGACAGGGAACACCGGGGAGCTGTTTTTT.

The J gene is TRBJ1-6, the V gene TRBV12-3 or TRBV12-4; D is uncertain. Trimming took off 1 base at V and 10 bases at J, with 5 bases between the two ends. CDR3 length: 12 residues. CDR3 DNA: TGTGCCAGCAGTTTAGGCTACTCACCCCTCCACTTT. As protein: CASSLGYSPLHF.

The CDR3 bases are TGTGCCAGCAGCGGGAGGGTCCTACCTTACACCGGGGAGCTGTTTTTT. It translates to CASSGRVLPYTGELFF. The chain couples TRBV7-2 to TRBJ2-2, with 7 bases that match TRBD2. The CDR3 totals 16 residues. The ends lost 5 bases at V and 3 bases at J; junction bases unmatched: 9. Germline CDR1 reads SGHTA; CDR2 reads FQGNSA.

This clonotype was seen repeatedly, ten times or more. This sequence joins TRBV20-1 and TRBJ1-6; maybe TRBD1 (6 bases). Trimming removed 1 base from V and 9 bases from J, with 16 bases in between. Germline CDR1 and CDR2: DFQATT and SNEGSKA (reference sequence). This CDR3 has 15 residues. CDR3 DNA sequence: TGCAGTGCTAGAGTTCAACAGGGTGTTGGTTCACCCCTCCACTTT. Its protein is CSARVQQGVGSPLHF.

The rearrangement joins TRBV7-6 to TRBJ2-3; TRBD2 agrees at 8 bases. The junction had 15 bases not matched to a gene; V was cut back by 0 bases and J by 7 bases. The germline V gene has CDR1 SGHVS and CDR2 FNYEAQ. This CDR3 has 18 amino acids. The CDR3 sequence is CASSLAGISGEWTYTQYF. The DNA for the CDR3 is TGTGCCAGCAGCTTAGCGGGTATTAGCGGGGAGTGGACATATACGCAGTATTTT.

The V call is TRBV9, the J call TRBJ1-2, with a weak D call TRBD1 (6 bases). Per the germline V gene, CDR1 is SGDLS and CDR2 is YYNGEE. CDR3 size: 17 residues. The ends were cut back, 0 bases at V and 1 base at J, with 16 bases in the middle. CDR3 nucleotides: TGTGCCAGCAGCGTAGTCGGGACGGAGGGGGTTAACTATGGCTACACCTTC. Translation gives CASSVVGTEGVNYGYTF.

The chain uses TRBV12-3 or TRBV12-4 and TRBJ2-7, with unresolved D. The CDR3 has 13 residues. The V end was cut by 5 bases, the J end by 3 bases, with 11 bases between. CDR3 amino acids: CASSLLWGYEQYF. The CDR3 coding sequence is TGTGCCAGCAGTCTCTTATGGGGCTACGAGCAGTACTTC.

This chain links TRBV9 with TRBJ1-2; D gene unclear. Trimming pared 1 base from V and 8 bases from J, leaving 15 bases between. The CDR3 loop spans 14 amino acids. CDR1 SGDLS and CDR2 YYNGEE come from the germline V gene. The CDR3 DNA follows: TGTGCCAGCAGCGTACGCACGGATCCCATGGGCTACACCTTC. Translation: CASSVRTDPMGYTF.

V usage is TRBV6-2 or TRBV6-3 and J usage is TRBJ2-7; D perhaps matches TRBD2 (6 bases). This CDR3 has 15 residues. Trimming took off 6 bases at V and 5 bases at J, with 20 bases between the two ends. CDR1 and CDR2 from the germline V gene are MNHEY and SVGEGT. This CDR3 is CASSMSGGNPHEQYF. The DNA for the CDR3 is TGTGCCAGCAGCATGAGTGGGGGGAACCCTCACGAGCAGTACTTC.

A few counts support this clonotype. The chain uses TRBV2 and TRBJ1-5; no definite D call. V was shortened by 1 base and J by 8 bases, with 15 bases between the two germline ends. The CDR3 is made up of 15 amino acids. The V gene's germline CDR1 is SNHLY and CDR2 FYNNEI. The DNA of the CDR3 is TGTGCCAGCAGTGAAGACAACCCCGTTTTGAAGCCCCAGCATTTT. Translation: CASSEDNPVLKPQHF.